The clone carrying this T cell receptor (beta chain) occurred a few times. The use of a sample-barcoded 5' primer and a J-beta primer mix characterized a second PCR of roughly 6 to 11 cycles. From the 5' RACE reads, TCRdb called clonotypes with MiXCR, one entry per CDR3 protein. Seen here are about a million distinct CDR3 sequences, 40% to 60% observed once, and the top ten hold roughly 13%. Every donor contributed roughly 10 milliliters of peripheral blood by blood draw. This sample was included in a study of blood T cells in healthy people across ages. The CDR3 loop spans 14 amino acids. Looked up from germline, CDR1 is MGHDK and CDR2 is SYGVNS. Trimming took 2 bases from V and 6 from J; bases not matched to a gene: 6.

The sequenced material came from blood. The chain joins TRBV25-1 to TRBJ2-5, with 7 bases that match TRBD1. This receptor was taken from a man between 25 and 39 years old in good health. The CDR3 spells CASSEPGGKKTQYF. DNA for the CDR3: TGTGCCAGCAGTGAACCAGGGGGAAAAAAGACCCAGTACTTC.